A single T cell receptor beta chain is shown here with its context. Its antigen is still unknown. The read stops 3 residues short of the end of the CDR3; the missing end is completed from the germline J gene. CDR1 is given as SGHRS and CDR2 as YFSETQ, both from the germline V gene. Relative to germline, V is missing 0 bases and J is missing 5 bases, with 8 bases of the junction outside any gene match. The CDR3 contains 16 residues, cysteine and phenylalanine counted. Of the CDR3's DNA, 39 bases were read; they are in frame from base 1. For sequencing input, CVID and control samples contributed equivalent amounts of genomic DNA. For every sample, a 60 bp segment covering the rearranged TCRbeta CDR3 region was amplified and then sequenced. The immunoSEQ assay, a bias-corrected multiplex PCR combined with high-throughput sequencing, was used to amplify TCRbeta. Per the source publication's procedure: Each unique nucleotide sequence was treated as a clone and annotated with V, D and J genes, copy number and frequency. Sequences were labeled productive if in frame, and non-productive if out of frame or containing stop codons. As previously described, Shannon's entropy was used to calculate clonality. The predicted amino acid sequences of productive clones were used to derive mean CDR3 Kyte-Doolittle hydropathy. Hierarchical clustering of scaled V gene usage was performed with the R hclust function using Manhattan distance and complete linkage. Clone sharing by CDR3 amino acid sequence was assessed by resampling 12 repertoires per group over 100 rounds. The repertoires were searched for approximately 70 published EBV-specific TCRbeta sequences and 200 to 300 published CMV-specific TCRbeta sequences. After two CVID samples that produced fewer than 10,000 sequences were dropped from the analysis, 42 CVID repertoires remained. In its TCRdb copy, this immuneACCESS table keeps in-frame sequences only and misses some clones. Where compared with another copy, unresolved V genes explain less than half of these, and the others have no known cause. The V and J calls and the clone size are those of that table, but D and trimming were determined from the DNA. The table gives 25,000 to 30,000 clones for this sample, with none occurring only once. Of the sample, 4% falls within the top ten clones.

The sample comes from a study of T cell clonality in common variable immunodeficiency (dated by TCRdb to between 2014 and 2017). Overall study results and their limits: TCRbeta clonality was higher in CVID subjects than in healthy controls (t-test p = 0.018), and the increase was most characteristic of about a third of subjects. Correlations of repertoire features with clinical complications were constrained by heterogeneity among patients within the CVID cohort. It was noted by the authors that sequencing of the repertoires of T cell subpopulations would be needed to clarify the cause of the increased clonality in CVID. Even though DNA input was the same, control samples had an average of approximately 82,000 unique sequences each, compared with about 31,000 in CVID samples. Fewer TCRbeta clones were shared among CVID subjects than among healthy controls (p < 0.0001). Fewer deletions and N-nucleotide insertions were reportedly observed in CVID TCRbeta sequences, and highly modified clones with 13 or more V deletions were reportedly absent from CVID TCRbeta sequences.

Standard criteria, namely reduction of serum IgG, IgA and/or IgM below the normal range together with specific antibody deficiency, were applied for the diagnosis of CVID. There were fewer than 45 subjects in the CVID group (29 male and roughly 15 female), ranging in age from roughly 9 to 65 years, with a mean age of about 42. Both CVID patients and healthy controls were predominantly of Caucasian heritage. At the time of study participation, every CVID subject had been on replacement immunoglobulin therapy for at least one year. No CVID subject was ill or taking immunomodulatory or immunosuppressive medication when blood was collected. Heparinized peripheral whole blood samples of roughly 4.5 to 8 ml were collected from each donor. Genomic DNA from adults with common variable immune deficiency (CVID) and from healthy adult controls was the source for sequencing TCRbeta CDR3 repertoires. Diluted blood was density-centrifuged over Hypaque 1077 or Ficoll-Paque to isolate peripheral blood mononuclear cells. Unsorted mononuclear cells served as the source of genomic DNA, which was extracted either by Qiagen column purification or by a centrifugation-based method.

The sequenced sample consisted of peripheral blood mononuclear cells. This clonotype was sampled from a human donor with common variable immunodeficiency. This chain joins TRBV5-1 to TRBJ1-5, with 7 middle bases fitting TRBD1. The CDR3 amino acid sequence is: CASSLVPTGVYQPQHF. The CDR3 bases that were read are TGCGCCAGCAGCTTGGTCCCCACAGGGGTATATCAGCCC.